This is a list of T cell receptor beta chains from one sample in a study of Ad26.COV2.S vaccination and SARS-CoV-2 variants. Produced via immunoSEQ multiplex PCR; TCRdb's table is partial and in-frame only. Here the sample spans 87,000 or so clones, 82% being singletons. The starting material was peripheral blood, obtained after recovery from COVID-19. These receptors came from a human donor who had recovered from COVID-19. Each CDR3 is given with its conserved first and last residue. The order of the fields is V gene, clone size, J gene, CDR3 length, D gene, CDR3 protein, CDR3 DNA. The D gene is left open where the match is weak. The listing skips clone size in some rows; elsewhere it reads once, few, many or a size class.

>TRBV28|NA|TRBJ2-1|16|TRBD1
CASSPVRGQGDNEQFF
TGTGCCAGCAGTCCAGTCCGGGGACAGGGGGACAATGAGCAGTTCTTC
>TRBV5-1|NA|TRBJ2-7|13|NA
CASSLTGNYEQYF
TGCGCCAGCAGCTTAACAGGGAACTACGAGCAGTACTTC
>TRBV5-1|once|TRBJ1-2|16|NA
CASSLGGEPARDGYTF
TGCGCCAGCAGCTTGGGAGGGGAGCCCGCCAGGGATGGCTACACCTTC
>TRBV6-1|NA|TRBJ2-1|14|NA
CASSDSRGYNEQFF
TGTGCCAGCAGTGATTCCAGGGGTTACAATGAGCAGTTCTTC
>TRBV7-4|NA|TRBJ1-1|12|NA
CASSRGRGVAFF
TGTGCCAGCAGCCGAGGGCGGGGGGTAGCTTTCTTT
>TRBV28|NA|TRBJ1-2|16|NA
CASSFGSEGSYYGYTF
TGTGCCAGCAGTTTTGGAAGCGAGGGGAGCTACTATGGCTACACCTTC
>TRBV29-1|few|TRBJ2-3|14|TRBD2
CSVKSSGSTDTQYF
TGCAGCGTTAAAAGTAGCGGGTCCACAGATACGCAGTATTTT
>TRBV9|NA|TRBJ1-1|15|NA
CASSEGRVAATEAFF
TGTGCCAGCAGCGAAGGGAGAGTTGCGGCCACTGAAGCTTTCTTT
>TRBV6-2/TRBV6-3|NA|TRBJ2-1|16|NA
CASSYLPGPPDNEQFF
TGTGCCAGCAGTTACTTACCGGGACCCCCGGACAATGAGCAGTTCTTC
>TRBV28|NA|TRBJ1-2|14|NA
CASIQAGNPYGYTF
TGTGCCAGCATCCAAGCGGGGAACCCCTATGGCTACACCTTC
>TRBV27|NA|TRBJ1-5|15|NA
CASSAGGPHYQPQHF
TGTGCCAGCAGCGCTGGGGGGCCTCATTATCAGCCCCAGCATTTT
>TRBV28|NA|TRBJ1-1|14|TRBD1
CASNHRGLKTEAFF
TGTGCCAGCAACCACAGGGGTTTAAAAACTGAAGCTTTCTTT
>TRBV5-6|NA|TRBJ2-1|15|NA
CASSLAGRVYNEQFF
TGTGCCAGCAGCTTGGCGGGCCGTGTCTACAATGAGCAGTTCTTC
>TRBV19|NA|TRBJ1-3|15|NA
CASSLSENSGNTIYF
TGTGCCAGTAGTCTGTCGGAAAACTCTGGAAACACCATATATTTT
>TRBV2|NA|TRBJ1-1|15|NA
CASSEGRRLNTEAFF
TGTGCCAGCAGTGAGGGACGGCGATTGAACACTGAAGCTTTCTTT
>TRBV6-5|NA|TRBJ1-1|13|NA
CASCRSLNTEAFF
TGTGCCAGCTGTCGCAGTTTGAACACTGAAGCTTTCTTT
>TRBV5-6|NA|TRBJ2-7|14|TRBD1
CASNYRGRGNEQYF
TGTGCCAGCAACTACAGGGGGCGCGGCAACGAGCAGTACTTC
>TRBV7-2|NA|TRBJ2-3|16|TRBD1
CASSPGQGRGTDTQYF
TGTGCCAGCAGCCCTGGACAGGGTAGGGGCACAGATACGCAGTATTTT
>TRBV24-1|NA|TRBJ2-2|16|TRBD2
CATSYDGTSGPGELFF
TGTGCCACCAGTTACGACGGGACTAGCGGTCCCGGGGAGCTGTTTTTT
>TRBV7-6|NA|TRBJ2-5|14|TRBD2
CASSAGGLGETQYF
TGTGCCAGCTCAGCGGGAGGGCTAGGGGAGACCCAGTACTTC
>TRBV7-2|NA|TRBJ2-7|15|TRBD2
CASSLAGLGAYEQYF
TGTGCCAGCAGCTTAGCGGGACTAGGGGCCTACGAGCAGTACTTC
>TRBV6-2/TRBV6-3|NA|TRBJ2-1|15|TRBD2
CASSYSGSPSSEQFF
TGTGCCAGCAGTTATAGCGGGAGCCCCTCCAGTGAGCAGTTCTTC
>TRBV19|NA|TRBJ2-5|14|NA
CASSAGPHQETQYF
TGTGCCAGTAGTGCGGGACCGCACCAAGAGACCCAGTACTTC
>TRBV4-1|NA|TRBJ2-7|15|NA
CASSQEATPRGEQYF
TGCGCCAGCAGCCAAGAGGCGACTCCTCGGGGGGAGCAGTACTTC
>TRBV7-9|NA|TRBJ2-1|14|NA
CASSLRTDANEQFF
TGTGCCAGCAGCCTGAGGACAGACGCCAATGAGCAGTTCTTC
>TRBV2|NA|TRBJ2-7|16|TRBD1
CASSADRGRYPYEQYF
TGTGCCAGCAGTGCCGACAGGGGGCGATACCCTTACGAGCAGTACTTC
>TRBV29-1|NA|TRBJ2-3|16|NA
CSGAGGGGFGTDTQYF
TGCAGCGGGGCTGGTGGAGGCGGGTTTGGTACAGATACGCAGTATTTT
>TRBV25-1|NA|TRBJ2-2|14|NA
CACRRAHNTGELFF
TGTGCCTGCCGCCGGGCTCATAACACCGGGGAGCTGTTTTTT
>TRBV7-3|few|TRBJ2-1|16|NA
CASSQSGTLNYNEQFF
TGTGCCAGCAGCCAATCCGGGACACTAAACTACAATGAGCAGTTCTTC
>TRBV28|NA|TRBJ1-5|14|TRBD1
CASKKTGGFQPQHF
TGTGCCAGCAAAAAGACAGGGGGATTTCAGCCCCAGCATTTT
>TRBV27|NA|TRBJ2-7|13|NA
CASSFKRASEQYF
TGTGCCAGCAGTTTTAAGCGGGCGAGTGAGCAGTACTTC